These 5 T cell receptor beta chains were sequenced from one sample in a study of PD-1 blockade in mismatch repair-deficient tumors. Using immunoSEQ multiplex PCR, the repertoire was profiled, and TCRdb retains in-frame clones only, with some absent. The sample shows about 1,000 clones, around 80% of them seen only once. Time point in this sample: archival surgical resection tumor tissue. The sequenced sample was primary tumor tissue, obtained from a patient treated with pembrolizumab. The receptors derive from an adult with mismatch repair-deficient cancer.

The J gene is TRBJ2-3, the V gene TRBV23-1, with D uncertain. TRBV23-1 carries the ORF label, with uncertain function. CDR3 length: 12 amino acids. Trimming stripped 2 bases from V and 3 bases from J, with 3 bases between. Here the CDR3 reads CASSQPTDTQYF. CDR3 DNA: TGCGCCAGCAGTCAACCTACAGATACGCAGTATTTT.

J is TRBJ2-5 and V is TRBV7-2; 9 nucleotides line up with TRBD1. The CDR3 extends over 15 amino acids. Germline V lookup: CDR1 SGHTA, CDR2 FQGNSA. V lost 5 bases and J lost 3; bases outside the gene matches: 7. CDR3 DNA: TGTGCCAGCAGCCCCAAGACAGGGGGTAAAGAGACCCAGTACTTC. This codes for CASSPKTGGKETQYF. The variable domain in full, completed from reference TRBV7-2 and TRBJ2-5, reads GAGVSQSPSNKVTEKGKDVELRCDPISGHTALYWYRQSLGQGLEFLIYFQGNSAPDKSGLPSDRFSAERTGGSVSTLTIQRTQQEDSAVYLCASSPKTGGKETQYFGPGTRLLVL.

The CDR3 spells CASSLGGLTEETQYF. In DNA form, the CDR3 reads TGTGCCAGCAGCCTCGGGGGGCTGACCGAAGAGACCCAGTACTTC. The chain carries TRBV7-9 and TRBJ2-5; TRBD2 might be the D (7 bases). Deletions cut 5 bases from V and 3 bases from J, with 16 bases between. In germline, CDR1 is SEHNR, CDR2 FQNEAQ (reference sequence). The CDR3 length is 15 residues.

The chain uses TRBV5-1 and TRBJ2-5; maybe TRBD2 (6 bases). Germline CDR1 is SGHRS and CDR2 is YFSETQ. The V gene lost 6 bases and the J gene lost 4 bases, with 19 bases spanning the gap. The CDR3 length is 15 residues. The CDR3 nucleotides read TGCGCCAGCACCACCGTGGGGGGAGAGGCAGAGACCCAGTACTTC. Its translation: CASTTVGGEAETQYF.

The chain joins TRBV10-1 to TRBJ2-5, with D perhaps matching TRBD1 (6 bases). This CDR3 is 13 amino acids long. The V and J ends lost 4 bases and 4 bases respectively, with 10 bases between them. CDR1 and CDR2 (germline): WNHNN, SYGVQD (reference sequence). CDR3 residues: CASSAQGIETQYF. For the CDR3, the DNA is TGCGCCAGCAGTGCCCAGGGGATAGAGACCCAGTACTTC.